Listed below are T cell receptor beta chains from one sample, sequenced in a study of identical twins. From the 5' RACE reads, TCRdb called clonotypes with MiXCR, one entry per CDR3 protein. In the table there are under 900,000 distinct CDR3 sequences, roughly an eighth of which are singletons. A further study also used this sample, focusing on yellow fever vaccine responses in identical twins.

What was sequenced was PBMCs. The receptors originated from a woman aged 18 to 35 in good health. The CDR3 runs from the conserved cysteine through the conserved F or W. The order of the fields is J gene, V gene, CDR3 protein.

J: TRBJ2-5
V: TRBV20-1
CDR3: CSPRGTGVRETQYF

J: TRBJ2-2
V: TRBV10-3
CDR3: CAIKDTGELFF

J: TRBJ2-3
V: TRBV19
CDR3: CASSPQTGDTQYF

J: TRBJ2-1
V: TRBV4-1
CDR3: CASSQPGLPGGEQFF

J: TRBJ2-3
V: TRBV7-2
CDR3: CASSLARTSGGTDTQYF

J: TRBJ2-7
V: TRBV15
CDR3: CATSRERGLVYEQYF

J: TRBJ2-3
V: TRBV5-6
CDR3: CASSTYLWGLTDTQYF

J: TRBJ2-2
V: TRBV19
CDR3: CASSIRGASGELFF

J: TRBJ2-1
V: TRBV4-1
CDR3: CASNPGLAKYNEQFF

J: TRBJ2-1
V: TRBV29-1
CDR3: CSVVLAGGWDEQFF

J: TRBJ2-7
V: TRBV5-1
CDR3: CASSLGGTVYEQYF

J: TRBJ2-5
V: TRBV12-3/TRBV12-4
CDR3: CASSRTDRGETQYF

J: TRBJ2-7
V: TRBV3-1
CDR3: CASSQRDGGSYEQYF

J: TRBJ2-2
V: TRBV7-6
CDR3: CASRDSGGNTGELFF

J: TRBJ2-1
V: TRBV10-3
CDR3: CAISDPETGRAFF

J: TRBJ1-1
V: TRBV12-3/TRBV12-4
CDR3: CASSLEGRVEAFF

J: TRBJ2-1
V: TRBV12-3/TRBV12-4
CDR3: CASSLASGTSGYNEQFF

J: TRBJ2-2
V: TRBV9
CDR3: CASSVGPGGPWAGELFF

J: TRBJ2-7
V: TRBV15
CDR3: CATSREMGEQYF

J: TRBJ1-1
V: TRBV20-1
CDR3: CSADGGLGAFF

J: TRBJ2-3
V: TRBV12-3/TRBV12-4
CDR3: CASSSRVVGGTQYF

J: TRBJ2-2
V: TRBV5-1
CDR3: CASSWDTANTGELFF

J: TRBJ1-1
V: TRBV20-1
CDR3: CSATPRLEAFF

J: TRBJ2-1
V: TRBV5-6
CDR3: CASSSVGLAGASLFNEQFF

J: TRBJ2-1
V: TRBV10-3
CDR3: CAIRGARDEQFF

J: TRBJ1-6
V: TRBV15
CDR3: CATSREKGSGSPLHF

J: TRBJ2-5
V: TRBV12-3/TRBV12-4
CDR3: CASSGTGGYQETQYF

J: TRBJ2-1
V: TRBV24-1
CDR3: CATGSPISYNEQFF

J: TRBJ2-3
V: TRBV28
CDR3: CASSFFTGKTDTQYF

J: TRBJ2-3
V: TRBV7-2
CDR3: CASSLATGGIGYF

J: TRBJ1-5
V: TRBV2
CDR3: CASSGAQRNQPQHF

J: TRBJ2-1
V: TRBV12-3/TRBV12-4
CDR3: CASRSGRRNEQFF

J: TRBJ2-3
V: TRBV29-1
CDR3: CSTGQGLTDTQYF

J: TRBJ2-7
V: TRBV29-1
CDR3: CSVEDRGNSGTSGRSYEQYF

J: TRBJ1-2
V: TRBV12-3/TRBV12-4
CDR3: CASSPIRANPRGYTF

J: TRBJ2-7
V: TRBV2
CDR3: CASSEESPYEQYF

J: TRBJ2-1
V: TRBV11-2
CDR3: CASSLANGWNEQFF

J: TRBJ2-1
V: TRBV5-5
CDR3: CASRNGHPYNEQFF

J: TRBJ1-2
V: TRBV7-2
CDR3: CASSLARGSLYGYTF

J: TRBJ2-5
V: TRBV9
CDR3: CASSSGTSGRPPQETQYF

J: TRBJ2-3
V: TRBV6-5
CDR3: CASSSLGQATDTQYF